This T cell receptor (beta chain) comes out of a study of sequential checkpoint blockade in melanoma. Sample treatment: randomized to nivolumab then ipilimumab (arm A) or the reverse (arm B). DNA-damaging chemotherapy had not been given to any patient beforehand. Clones were sequenced by immunoSEQ multiplex PCR, and TCRdb holds only the in-frame ones, with some missing. This sample has some 5,400 clones, with more than 15% found just once. The source of this sequence is a human donor with melanoma. The material sequenced was tumor tissue (inferred from file names), taken from a patient given nivolumab and ipilimumab in sequence.

CDR3 DNA: TGTGCCAGCCGATGGAGACAGGATAGCAATCAGCCCCAGCATTTT. It specifies CASRWRQDSNQPQHF. The V call is TRBV19, the J call TRBJ1-5, with D possibly being TRBD1 (6 bases). Germline lookup yields CDR1 LNHDA and CDR2 SQIVND (reference sequence). The V end lost 9 bases, the J end lost 0 bases, and 15 bases lay between the germline ends. This CDR3 has 15 residues.